This paragraph reports one T cell receptor beta chain. Antigen specificity is unknown. In the authors' workflow: Without quality scores, immunoSEQ junctional reads could not be filtered like full-length reads. Here immunoSEQ multiplex PCR was the method, and the copy in TCRdb shows in-frame clones only, minus some. D and trimming come from the DNA, and the V and J calls and clone size come from that table. The sample has more than 2,000,000 clones; approximately 93% are singletons. Germline assignment: CDR1 MDHEN and CDR2 SYDVKM. CDR3 length: 15 residues. V was cut by 6 bases and J by 6 bases, with 17 bases left in between. This entry is derived from a study of shared clonotypes between healthy human individuals. General observations from the study: On the whole, naive subsets had larger estimated richness than memory subsets had.

Sequencing was performed on naive CD4+ T cells from PBMCs. Subset indicated: CD45RA+ positively selected. This receptor was identified in a man aged 18-30 years in good health. Some clones in this sample may be carry-over from other donors' samples. The chain uses TRBV28 and TRBJ1-4; TRBD1 is a possible D gene (6 bases). The CDR3 protein is CASSVGGARDEKLFF. The CDR3 DNA reads as TGTGCCAGCAGCGTGGGGGGGGCAAGAGATGAAAAACTGTTTTTT. Full variable domain (remainder filled in from reference TRBV28 and TRBJ1-4): DVKVTQSSRYLVKRTGEKVFLECVQDMDHENMFWYRQDPGLGLRLIYFSYDVKMKEKGDIPEGYSVSREKKERFSLILESASTNQTSMYLCASSVGGARDEKLFFGSGTQLSVL.